This T cell receptor beta chain derives from a study of blood T cells in healthy people across ages. Trimming took off 4 bases at V and 7 bases at J, with 17 bases between the two ends. CDR1 and CDR2 from the germline V gene are SQVTM and ANQGSEA. This CDR3 spans 14 amino acids. Through a sample-barcoded 5' primer and a J-beta primer mix, a second PCR was run for about 6 to 11 cycles. TCRdb reanalysed the 5' RACE reads using MiXCR and keeps one entry per CDR3 protein. Of some 550,000 distinct CDR3 sequences listed, roughly 43% are singletons. The chain employs TRBV29-1 and TRBJ1-3; D might be TRBD1 (6 bases). Input material: blood. The TCR comes from an elderly man in good health. CDR3 nucleotide sequence: TGCAGCGTTGGTTCGGTTGGGGGCGTGAACACCATATATTTT. Translation gives CSVGSVGGVNTIYF.